This T cell receptor beta chain was documented in a study of T-cell reconstitution after alpha-beta-depleted transplantation in children. It was with unique molecular identifiers that the TCRbeta library was prepared. TCRdb reprocessed the PCR reads via MiXCR and lists one record per CDR3 protein. The table shows roughly 500,000 distinct CDR3 sequences, with 15% to 20% occurring only once. The germline gives CDR1 DFQATT, CDR2 SNEGSKA (reference sequence). The CDR3 is 16 amino acids. V dropped 0 bases and J dropped 2 bases, with 13 bases sitting between them. The origin of this receptor is a human donor who donated a stem cell graft to a child with acute lymphoblastic leukemia. The chain is built from TRBV20-1 and TRBJ2-2; D gene ambiguous. This sample comprised PBMCs from the stem cell graft donor, obtained from the stem cell graft. The CDR3 DNA reads TGCAGTGCTAGAGACCCAAAGAGAATAAACACCGGGGAGCTGTTTTTT. Its protein is CSARDPKRINTGELFF.